This TCR beta chain stems from a study of blood T cell repertoires in COVID-19. V gave up 4 bases and J gave up 5 bases; unmatched junction bases: 9. Germline CDR1 is KGHSH and CDR2 is LQKENI. This CDR3 comprises 16 residues. Under the authors' procedure: Reference gene primers were amplified, and this amplification served to estimate nucleated cell counts. Assay used: immunoSEQ multiplex PCR; TCRdb lists only in-frame clones, some missing. V and J calls and clone size come straight from that table; D and trimming were deduced from the DNA. Of some 460,000 clones in the sample, about 85% were seen once. Participant ages covered roughly 18 to 89 years across about 25 US areas.

The specimen sequenced was PBMCs or T cells enriched from blood (not recorded which). The origin of this receptor is a woman younger than 30 who had recovered from COVID-19. The chain couples TRBV18 to TRBJ1-1; 11 bases are shared with TRBD1. This chain's CDR3 is CASSRGQGAGRTEAFF. CDR3 nucleotides: TGTGCCAGCTCACGCGGACAGGGGGCAGGGAGGACTGAAGCTTTCTTT.